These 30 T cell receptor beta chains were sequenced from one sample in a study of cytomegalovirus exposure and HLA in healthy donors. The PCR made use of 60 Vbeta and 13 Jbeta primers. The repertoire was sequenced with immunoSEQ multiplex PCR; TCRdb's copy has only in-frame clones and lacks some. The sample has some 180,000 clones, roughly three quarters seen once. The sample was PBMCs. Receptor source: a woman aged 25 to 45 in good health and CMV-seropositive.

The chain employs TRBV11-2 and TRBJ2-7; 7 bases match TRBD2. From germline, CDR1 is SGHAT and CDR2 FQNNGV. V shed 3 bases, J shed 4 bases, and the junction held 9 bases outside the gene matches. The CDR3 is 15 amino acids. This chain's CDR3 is CASSFGTGGGYEQYF. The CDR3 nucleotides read TGTGCCAGCAGCTTCGGGACGGGGGGAGGGTACGAGCAGTACTTC.

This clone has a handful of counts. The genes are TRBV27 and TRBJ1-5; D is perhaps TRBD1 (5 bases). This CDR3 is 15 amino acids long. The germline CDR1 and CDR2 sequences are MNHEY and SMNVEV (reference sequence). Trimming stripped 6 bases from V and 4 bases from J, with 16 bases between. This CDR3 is CASSPRSGVNQPQHF. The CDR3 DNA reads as TGTGCCAGCAGCCCACGCTCGGGGGTTAATCAGCCCCAGCATTTT.

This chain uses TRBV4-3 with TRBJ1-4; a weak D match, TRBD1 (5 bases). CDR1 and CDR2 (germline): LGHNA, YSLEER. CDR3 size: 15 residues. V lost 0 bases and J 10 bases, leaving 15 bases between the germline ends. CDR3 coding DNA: TGCGCCAGCAGCCAAGATCACAGCAGGGAGGGAAAACTGTTTTTT. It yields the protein CASSQDHSREGKLFF.

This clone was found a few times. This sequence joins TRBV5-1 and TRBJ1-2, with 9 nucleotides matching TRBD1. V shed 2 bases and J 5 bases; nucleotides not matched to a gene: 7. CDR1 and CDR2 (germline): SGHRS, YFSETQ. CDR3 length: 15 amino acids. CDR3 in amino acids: CASSFTGGAGYGYTF. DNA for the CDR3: TGCGCCAGCAGCTTCACAGGGGGCGCCGGTTATGGCTACACCTTC.

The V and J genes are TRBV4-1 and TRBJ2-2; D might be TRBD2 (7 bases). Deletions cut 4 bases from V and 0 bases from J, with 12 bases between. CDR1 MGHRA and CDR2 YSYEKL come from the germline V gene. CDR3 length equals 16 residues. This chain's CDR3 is CASSPRGGSNTGELFF. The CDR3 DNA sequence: TGCGCCAGCAGCCCTAGGGGGGGGTCGAACACCGGGGAGCTGTTTTTT.

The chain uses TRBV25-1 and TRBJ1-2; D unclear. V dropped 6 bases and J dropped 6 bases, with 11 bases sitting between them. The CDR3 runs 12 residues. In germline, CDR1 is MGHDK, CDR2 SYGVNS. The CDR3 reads CASRSRSNGYTF. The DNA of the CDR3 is TGTGCCAGCAGGAGCAGGTCGAATGGCTACACCTTC.

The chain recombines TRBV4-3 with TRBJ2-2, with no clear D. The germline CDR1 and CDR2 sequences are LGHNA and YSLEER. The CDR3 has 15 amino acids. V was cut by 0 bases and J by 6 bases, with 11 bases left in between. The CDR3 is CASSQDGTDPGELFF. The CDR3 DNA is TGCGCCAGCAGCCAAGATGGAACAGATCCCGGGGAGCTGTTTTTT.

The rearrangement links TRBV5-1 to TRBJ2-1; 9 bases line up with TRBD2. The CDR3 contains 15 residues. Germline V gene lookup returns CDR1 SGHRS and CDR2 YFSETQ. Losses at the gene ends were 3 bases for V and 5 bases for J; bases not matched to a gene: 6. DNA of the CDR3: TGCGCCAGCAGCTCGACTAGCGGTTTCCACAATGAGCAGTTCTTC. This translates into CASSSTSGFHNEQFF.

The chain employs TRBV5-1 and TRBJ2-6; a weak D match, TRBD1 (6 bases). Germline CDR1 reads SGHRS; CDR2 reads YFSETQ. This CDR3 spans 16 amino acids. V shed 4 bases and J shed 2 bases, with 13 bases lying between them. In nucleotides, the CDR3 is TGCGCCAGCAGCGCCCATGAGGGGGCTGGGGCCAACGTCCTGACTTTC. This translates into CASSAHEGAGANVLTF. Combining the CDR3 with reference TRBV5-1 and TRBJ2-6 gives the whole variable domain KAGVTQTPRYLIKTRGQQVTLSCSPISGHRSVSWYQQTPGQGLQFLFEYFSETQRNKGNFPGRFSGRQFSNSRSEMNVSTLELGDSALYLCASSAHEGAGANVLTFGAGSRLTVL.

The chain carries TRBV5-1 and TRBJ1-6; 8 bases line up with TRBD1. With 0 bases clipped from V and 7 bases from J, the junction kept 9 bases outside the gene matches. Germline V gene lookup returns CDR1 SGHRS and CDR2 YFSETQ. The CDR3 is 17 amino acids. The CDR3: CASSLGVTGGSNSPLHF. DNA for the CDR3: TGCGCCAGCAGCTTGGGAGTTACAGGGGGGTCGAATTCACCCCTCCACTTT.

The CDR3 reads CASSPHLALEQFF. The DNA of the CDR3 is TGTGCCAGCAGCCCACACCTAGCGCTTGAGCAGTTCTTC. The chain joins TRBV11-2 to TRBJ2-1; perhaps TRBD2 as D (6 bases). This CDR3 region has 13 residues. Germline V gene data show CDR1 as SGHAT and CDR2 as FQNNGV. The V end was cut by 5 bases, the J end by 9 bases, with 14 bases between.

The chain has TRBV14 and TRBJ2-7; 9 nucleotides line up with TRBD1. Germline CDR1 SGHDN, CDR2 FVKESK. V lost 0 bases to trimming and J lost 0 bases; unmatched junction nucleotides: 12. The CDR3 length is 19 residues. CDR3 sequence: CASSQDGRTGALSSYEQYF. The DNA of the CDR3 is TGTGCCAGCAGCCAAGACGGTAGGACAGGGGCCCTGAGCTCCTACGAGCAGTACTTC.

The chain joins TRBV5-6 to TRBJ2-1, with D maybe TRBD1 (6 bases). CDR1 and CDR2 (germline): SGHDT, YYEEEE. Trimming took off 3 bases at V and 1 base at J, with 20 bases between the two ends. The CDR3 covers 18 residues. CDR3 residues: CASSSDRYATRSYNEQFF. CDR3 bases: TGTGCCAGCAGCTCTGACAGGTACGCAACCCGATCCTACAATGAGCAGTTCTTC.

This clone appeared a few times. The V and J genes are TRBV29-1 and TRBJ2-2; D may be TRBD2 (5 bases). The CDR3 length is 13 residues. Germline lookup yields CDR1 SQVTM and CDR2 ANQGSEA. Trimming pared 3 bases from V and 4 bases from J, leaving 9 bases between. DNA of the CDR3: TGCAGCGTTGATGTGGGGAGCACCGGGGAGCTGTTTTTT. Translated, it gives CSVDVGSTGELFF.

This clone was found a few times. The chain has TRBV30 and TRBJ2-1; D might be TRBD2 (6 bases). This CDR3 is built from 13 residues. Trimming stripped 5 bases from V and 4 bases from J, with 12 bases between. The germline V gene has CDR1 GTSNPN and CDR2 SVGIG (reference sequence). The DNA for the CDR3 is TGTGCCTGGGGGGACTGGATATACAATGAGCAGTTCTTC. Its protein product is CAWGDWIYNEQFF.

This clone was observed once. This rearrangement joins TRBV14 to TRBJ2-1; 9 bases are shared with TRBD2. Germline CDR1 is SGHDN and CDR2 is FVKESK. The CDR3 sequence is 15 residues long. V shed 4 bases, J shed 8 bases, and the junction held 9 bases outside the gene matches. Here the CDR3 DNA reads TGTGCCAGCAGCCCTCTCGGGACTAGCTTAGATGAGCAGTTCTTC. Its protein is CASSPLGTSLDEQFF. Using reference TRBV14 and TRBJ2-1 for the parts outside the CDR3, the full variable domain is EAGVTQFPSHSVIEKGQTVTLRCDPISGHDNLYWYRRVMGKEIKFLLHFVKESKQDESGMPNNRFLAERTGGTYSTLKVQPAELEDSGVYFCASSPLGTSLDEQFFGPGTRLTVL.

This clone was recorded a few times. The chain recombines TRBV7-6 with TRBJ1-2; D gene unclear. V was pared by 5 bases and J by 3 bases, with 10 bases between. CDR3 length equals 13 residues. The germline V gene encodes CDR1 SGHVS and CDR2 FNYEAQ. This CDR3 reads CASSTRGHYGYTF. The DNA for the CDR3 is TGTGCCAGCAGCACAAGAGGCCACTATGGCTACACCTTC. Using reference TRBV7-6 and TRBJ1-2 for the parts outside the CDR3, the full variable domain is GAGVSQSPRYKVTKRGQDVALRCDPISGHVSLYWYRQALGQGPEFLTYFNYEAQQDKSGLPNDRFSAERPEGSISTLTIQRTEQRDSAMYRCASSTRGHYGYTFGSGTRLTVV.

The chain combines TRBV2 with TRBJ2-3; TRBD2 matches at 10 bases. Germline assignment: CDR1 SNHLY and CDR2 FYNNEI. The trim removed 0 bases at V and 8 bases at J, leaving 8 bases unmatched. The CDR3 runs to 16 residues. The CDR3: CASSEALAGVSGTQYF. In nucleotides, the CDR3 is TGTGCCAGCAGTGAAGCGCTAGCGGGGGTAAGCGGTACGCAGTATTTT.

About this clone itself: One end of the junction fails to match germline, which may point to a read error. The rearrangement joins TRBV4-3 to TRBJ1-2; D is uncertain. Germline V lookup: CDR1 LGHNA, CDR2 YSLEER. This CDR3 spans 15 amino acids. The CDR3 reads CASSQDNGLNYGHTF. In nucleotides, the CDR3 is TGCGCCAGCAGCCAAGATAACGGACTGAACTATGGCCACACCTTC.

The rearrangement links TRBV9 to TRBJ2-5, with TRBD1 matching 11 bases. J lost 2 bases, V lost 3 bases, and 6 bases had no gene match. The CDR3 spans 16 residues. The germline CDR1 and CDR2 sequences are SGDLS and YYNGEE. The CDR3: CASSGGQGAYQETQYF. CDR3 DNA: TGTGCCAGCAGCGGCGGACAGGGGGCCTATCAAGAGACCCAGTACTTC.

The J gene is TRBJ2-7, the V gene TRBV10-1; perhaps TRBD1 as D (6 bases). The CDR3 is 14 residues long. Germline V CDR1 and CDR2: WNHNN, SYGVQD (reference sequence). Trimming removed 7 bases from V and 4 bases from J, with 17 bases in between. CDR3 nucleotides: TGCGCCAGCACCTTTGGAACAGGGCTGTACGAGCAGTACTTC. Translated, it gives CASTFGTGLYEQYF.

The CDR3 DNA follows: TGTGCCAGCAGTTTCGAAGCCCCGCCCGCGCAGTATTTT. As protein: CASSFEAPPAQYF. The J gene is TRBJ2-3, the V gene TRBV28; D gene unclear. Germline V gives CDR1 MDHEN, CDR2 SYDVKM. Trimming took 3 bases from V and 10 from J, leaving 14 bases between them. The CDR3 has 13 amino acids.

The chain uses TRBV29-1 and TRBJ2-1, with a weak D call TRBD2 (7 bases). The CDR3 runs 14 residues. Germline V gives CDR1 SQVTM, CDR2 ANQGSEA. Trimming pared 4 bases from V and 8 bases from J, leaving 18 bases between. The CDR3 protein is CSVALGGRFDEQFF. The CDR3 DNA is TGCAGCGTTGCTTTGGGGGGGCGTTTTGATGAGCAGTTCTTC.

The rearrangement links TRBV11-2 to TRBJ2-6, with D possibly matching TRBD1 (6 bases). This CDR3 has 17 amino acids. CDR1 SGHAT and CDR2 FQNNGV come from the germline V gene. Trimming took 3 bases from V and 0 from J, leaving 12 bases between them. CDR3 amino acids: CASSFGQGYSGANVLTF. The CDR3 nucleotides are TGTGCCAGCAGCTTCGGCCAGGGGTACTCTGGGGCCAACGTCCTGACTTTC.

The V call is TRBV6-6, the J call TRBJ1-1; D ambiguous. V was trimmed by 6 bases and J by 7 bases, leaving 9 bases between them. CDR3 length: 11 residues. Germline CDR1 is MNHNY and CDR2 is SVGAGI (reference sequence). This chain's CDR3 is CASRAEIEAFF. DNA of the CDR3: TGTGCCAGCAGGGCAGAAATTGAAGCTTTCTTT.

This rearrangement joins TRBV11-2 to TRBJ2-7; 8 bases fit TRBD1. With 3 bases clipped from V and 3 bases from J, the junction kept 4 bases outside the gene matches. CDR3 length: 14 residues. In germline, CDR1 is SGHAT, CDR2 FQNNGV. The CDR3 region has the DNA TGTGCCAGCAGCTTCGGACAGGGAAACTACGAGCAGTACTTC. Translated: CASSFGQGNYEQYF.

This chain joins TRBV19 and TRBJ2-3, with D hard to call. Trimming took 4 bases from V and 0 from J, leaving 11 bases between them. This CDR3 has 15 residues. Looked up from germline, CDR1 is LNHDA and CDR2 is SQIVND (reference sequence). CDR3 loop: CASSTEDSSTDTQYF. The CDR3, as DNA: TGTGCCAGTAGTACAGAAGACTCTAGCACAGATACGCAGTATTTT. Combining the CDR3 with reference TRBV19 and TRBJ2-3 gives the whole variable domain DGGITQSPKYLFRKEGQNVTLSCEQNLNHDAMYWYRQDPGQGLRLIYYSQIVNDFQKGDIAEGYSVSREKKESFPLTVTSAQKNPTAFYLCASSTEDSSTDTQYFGPGTRLTVL.

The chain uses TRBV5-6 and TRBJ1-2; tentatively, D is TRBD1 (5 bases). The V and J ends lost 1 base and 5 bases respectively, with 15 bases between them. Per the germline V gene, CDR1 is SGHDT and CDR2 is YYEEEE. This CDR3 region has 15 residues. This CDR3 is CASSLFQGAGYGYTF. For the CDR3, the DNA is TGTGCCAGCAGCTTGTTTCAGGGAGCGGGGTATGGCTACACCTTC.

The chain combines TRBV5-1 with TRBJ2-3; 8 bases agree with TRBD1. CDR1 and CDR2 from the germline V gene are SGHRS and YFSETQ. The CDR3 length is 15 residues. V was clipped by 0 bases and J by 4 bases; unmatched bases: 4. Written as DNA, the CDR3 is TGCGCCAGCAGCTTGGGACAGGGGTTTTCAGATACGCAGTATTTT. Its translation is CASSLGQGFSDTQYF.

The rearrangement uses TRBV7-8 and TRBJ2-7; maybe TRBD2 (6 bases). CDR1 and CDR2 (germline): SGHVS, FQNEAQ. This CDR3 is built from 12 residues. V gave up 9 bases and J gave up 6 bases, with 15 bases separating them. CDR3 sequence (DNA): TGTGCCAGTACCTCCGGAGGGAGCGAGCAGTACTTC. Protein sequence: CASTSGGSEQYF.